These 8 T cell receptor beta chains originate from one sample sequenced in a study of blood T cell repertoires in COVID-19. Clones were sequenced by immunoSEQ multiplex PCR, and TCRdb holds only the in-frame ones, with some missing. The sample contains hundreds of thousands of clones, 88% of which appear only once. The material sequenced was peripheral blood. The receptors derive from a middle-aged woman who had recovered from COVID-19.

V gene TRBV6-5 combines with J gene TRBJ2-7, with D perhaps TRBD2 (5 bases). In germline, CDR1 is MNHEY, CDR2 SVGAGI. The ends were cut back, 7 bases at V and 3 bases at J, with 13 bases in the middle. The CDR3 has 13 residues. CDR3: CASNSGGGYEQYF. The CDR3 nucleotides read TGTGCCAGCAACAGCGGAGGTGGCTACGAGCAGTACTTC.

This chain connects TRBV3-1 (or the pseudogene TRBV3-2) to TRBJ2-5; TRBD1 matches 9 bases. Looked up from germline, CDR1 is LGHDT and CDR2 is YNNKEL (reference sequence). This CDR3 contains 15 residues. The junction had 3 bases not matched to a gene; V was cut back by 1 base and J by 3 bases. The CDR3 DNA is TGTGCCAGCAGCCAAGTGGACAGGGGTAAAGAGACCCAGTACTTC. This translates into CASSQVDRGKETQYF.

The rearrangement links TRBV6-1 to TRBJ2-5; the match to TRBD2 covers 11 bases. Looked up from germline, CDR1 is MNHNS and CDR2 is SASEGT. CDR3 length equals 20 residues. V was clipped by 2 bases and J by 2 bases; unmatched bases: 16. The DNA for the CDR3 is TGTGCCAGCAGTGAAATCTTTGGGACTAGCGGTGGGGGGGAACAAGAGACCCAGTACTTC. This gives the protein CASSEIFGTSGGGEQETQYF.

The V gene is TRBV7-2, the J gene TRBJ2-1, with 11 bases matching TRBD2. Germline-derived CDR1 and CDR2 are SGHTA and FQGNSA. The CDR3 is 16 residues long. Trimming cost V 2 bases and J 4 bases; bases outside gene matches: 4. CDR3 DNA sequence: TGTGCCAGCAGCTTAACCGGGACTAGCGGTTACAATGAGCAGTTCTTC. Translation: CASSLTGTSGYNEQFF.

The chain uses TRBV7-2 and TRBJ2-5; no clear D. CDR3 length equals 15 residues. CDR1 SGHTA and CDR2 FQGNSA come from the germline V gene. Trimming shortened V by 0 bases and J by 1 base, and 9 bases separated the two germline ends. CDR3 DNA: TGTGCCAGCAGCTTAGCGCGGAGCTTCCAAGAGACCCAGTACTTC. This translates into CASSLARSFQETQYF. Complete variable domain (other parts from reference TRBV7-2 and TRBJ2-5): GAGVSQSPSNKVTEKGKDVELRCDPISGHTALYWYRQSLGQGLEFLIYFQGNSAPDKSGLPSDRFSAERTGGSVSTLTIQRTQQEDSAVYLCASSLARSFQETQYFGPGTRLLVL.

The V and J genes are TRBV6-1 and TRBJ2-5; no clear D. CDR1 and CDR2 (germline): MNHNS, SASEGT. Trimming cost V 2 bases and J 2 bases, with 6 bases left between them. CDR3 size: 13 residues. The CDR3 DNA sequence: TGTGCCAGCAGTGAAACTCGACAAGAGACCCAGTACTTC. Translating gives CASSETRQETQYF.

The chain recombines TRBV6-6 with TRBJ2-3, with 8 bases that match TRBD2. This CDR3 is built from 15 residues. Trimming took 1 base from V and 1 from J; bases not matched to a gene: 1. Germline CDR1 reads MNHNY; CDR2 reads SVGAGI (reference sequence). The CDR3 reads CASSYFGGGTDTQYF. CDR3 bases: TGTGCCAGCAGTTACTTCGGGGGGGGCACAGATACGCAGTATTTT.

The gene calls are TRBV7-2 and TRBJ1-5, with TRBD1 matching 8 bases. V gave up 3 bases and J gave up 2 bases; unmatched junction bases: 3. This CDR3 has 15 amino acids. Germline V lookup: CDR1 SGHTA, CDR2 FQGNSA. CDR3 sequence: CASSFPTGGNQPQHF. The CDR3 nucleotides read TGTGCCAGCAGCTTCCCGACAGGGGGCAATCAGCCCCAGCATTTT.